This T cell receptor (beta chain) is drawn from a study of cytomegalovirus exposure and HLA in healthy donors. Turning to the study itself: HLA-typed donors were the source of around 77 million unique TCRs held in an early data release.

The length of the CDR3 is 13 residues. Germline loops: CDR1 SEHNR, CDR2 FQNEAQ (reference sequence). Trimming took 3 bases from V and 4 from J, leaving 7 bases between them. Study-level findings and limits: One variant, a missense change in DCLRE1C, was linked in a later analysis to TCR beta V- and J-gene trimming. Presence/absence analyses supposed approximately even sequencing depth among donors. Associated with HLA alleles at 0.05 false discovery rate in a later analysis were about 17,000 TCR beta sequences.

A remark on this clone: Antigen specificity is unknown.

PCR primers comprised 60 Vbeta and 13 Jbeta primers. Produced via immunoSEQ multiplex PCR; TCRdb's table is partial and in-frame only. The table shows some 150,000 clones, with more than 75% occurring only once. The V and J genes are TRBV7-9 and TRBJ2-1; D remains unclear. Material: PBMCs. The receptor was isolated from a woman in her 50s in good health and CMV-seropositive. The CDR3 loop reads CASSLSIYNEQFF. The CDR3 coding sequence is TGTGCCAGCAGCTTGTCAATTTACAATGAGCAGTTCTTC.